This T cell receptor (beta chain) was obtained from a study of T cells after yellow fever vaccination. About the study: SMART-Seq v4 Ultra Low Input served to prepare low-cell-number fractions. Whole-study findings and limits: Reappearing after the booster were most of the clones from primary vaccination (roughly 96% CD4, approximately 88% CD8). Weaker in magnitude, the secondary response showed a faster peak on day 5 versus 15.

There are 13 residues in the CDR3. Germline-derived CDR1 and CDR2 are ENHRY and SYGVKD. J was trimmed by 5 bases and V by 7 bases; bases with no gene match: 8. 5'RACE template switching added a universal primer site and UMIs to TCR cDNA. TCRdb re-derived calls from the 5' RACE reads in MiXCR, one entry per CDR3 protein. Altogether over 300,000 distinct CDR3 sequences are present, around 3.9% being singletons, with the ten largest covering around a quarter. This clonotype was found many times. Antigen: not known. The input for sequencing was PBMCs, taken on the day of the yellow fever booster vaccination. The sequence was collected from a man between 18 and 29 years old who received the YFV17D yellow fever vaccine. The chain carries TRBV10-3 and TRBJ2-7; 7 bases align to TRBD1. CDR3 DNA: TGTGCCATCAAGATACAGGGGCACGACGAGCAGTACTTC. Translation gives CAIKIQGHDEQYF.